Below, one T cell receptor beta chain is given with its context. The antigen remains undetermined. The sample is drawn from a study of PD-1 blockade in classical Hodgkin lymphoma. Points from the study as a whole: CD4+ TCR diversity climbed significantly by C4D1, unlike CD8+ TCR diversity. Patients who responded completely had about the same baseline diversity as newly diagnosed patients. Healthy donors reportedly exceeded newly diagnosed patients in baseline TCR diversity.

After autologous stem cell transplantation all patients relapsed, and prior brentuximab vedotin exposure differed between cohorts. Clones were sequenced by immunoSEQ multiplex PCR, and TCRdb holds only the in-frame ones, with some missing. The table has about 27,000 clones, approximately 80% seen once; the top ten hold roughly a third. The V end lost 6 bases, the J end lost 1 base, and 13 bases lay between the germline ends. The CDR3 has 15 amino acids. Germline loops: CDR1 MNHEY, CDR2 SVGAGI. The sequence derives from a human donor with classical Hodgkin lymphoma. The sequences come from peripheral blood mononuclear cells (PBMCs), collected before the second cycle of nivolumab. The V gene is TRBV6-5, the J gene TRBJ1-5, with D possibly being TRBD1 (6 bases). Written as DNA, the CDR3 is TGTGCCAGCAGGATTGGACAGACGAGCAATCAGCCCCAGCATTTT. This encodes CASRIGQTSNQPQHF.